Listed below are T cell receptor beta chains from one sample, sequenced in a study of chemoradiotherapy in HPV16-positive cancers. Produced via immunoSEQ multiplex PCR; TCRdb's table is partial and in-frame only. The data hold 2,500 to 3,500 clones, with 83% observed a single time. Sequenced here: tumor tissue, sampled from a patient who underwent chemoradiotherapy. These TCRs come from a human donor with HPV-associated anogenital cancer. Each CDR3 is given with its conserved first and last residue. The order of the fields is V gene, D gene, clone size, J gene, CDR3 protein, CDR3 DNA. D genes are given only for firm matches. Clone size appears in some rows only: once, few, many, or a class for an expanded clone.

V: TRBV19
D: .
size: few
J: TRBJ2-7
CDR3: CASSMVNRDYEQYF
DNA: TGTGCCAGTAGTATGGTGAACAGAGACTACGAGCAGTACTTC

V: TRBV18
D: TRBD1
size: .
J: TRBJ2-5
CDR3: CASSQRDDRARGETQYF
DNA: TGTGCCAGCTCACAGAGAGATGACAGGGCACGCGGGGAGACCCAGTACTTC

V: TRBV7-2
D: .
size: .
J: TRBJ2-7
CDR3: CASSLDPYLKQYF
DNA: TGTGCCAGCAGCTTAGACCCTTACTTAAAGCAGTACTTC

V: TRBV11-1
D: .
size: .
J: TRBJ2-7
CDR3: CASSPRGSLVKDEQYF
DNA: TGTGCCAGCAGCCCACGGGGGAGCTTGGTAAAGGACGAGCAGTACTTC

V: TRBV7-2
D: .
size: .
J: TRBJ2-7
CDR3: CASSLVPGGLEQYF
DNA: TGTGCCAGCAGCTTAGTGCCCGGGGGGCTCGAGCAGTACTTC

V: TRBV7-2
D: TRBD1
size: .
J: TRBJ1-4
CDR3: CASSLGRTGGSNEKLFF
DNA: TGTGCCAGCAGCTTAGGCCGAACAGGGGGTTCTAATGAAAAACTGTTTTTT

V: TRBV7-8
D: TRBD1
size: .
J: TRBJ1-5
CDR3: CASSLDRGQPQHF
DNA: TGTGCCAGCAGCTTAGACAGGGGTCAGCCCCAGCATTTT

V: TRBV11-2
D: TRBD1
size: once
J: TRBJ1-1
CDR3: CASSWDRPNTEAFF
DNA: TGTGCCAGCAGCTGGGACAGACCAAACACTGAAGCTTTCTTT

V: TRBV19
D: .
size: .
J: TRBJ2-7
CDR3: CASSIATGPYYEQYF
DNA: TGTGCCAGTAGTATAGCTACGGGCCCTTACTACGAGCAGTACTTC

V: TRBV19
D: TRBD1
size: .
J: TRBJ1-6
CDR3: CASKEGTGRNSPLHF
DNA: TGTGCCAGTAAGGAGGGGACAGGGCGCAATTCACCCCTCCACTTT

V: TRBV30
D: .
size: .
J: TRBJ2-5
CDR3: CAWRGGPQETQYF
DNA: TGTGCCTGGAGGGGAGGTCCCCAAGAGACCCAGTACTTC

V: TRBV7-2
D: .
size: .
J: TRBJ2-6
CDR3: CASSLGSFSGANVLTF
DNA: TGTGCCAGCAGCTTAGGGTCCTTCTCGGGGGCCAACGTCCTGACTTTC

V: TRBV12-5
D: .
size: .
J: TRBJ2-1
CDR3: CASGLVSRWPYNEQFF
DNA: TGTGCTAGTGGTTTGGTTAGCCGGTGGCCCTACAATGAGCAGTTCTTC

V: TRBV6-6
D: .
size: .
J: TRBJ1-1
CDR3: CASKLEGKAFF
DNA: TGTGCCAGCAAACTGGAGGGTAAAGCTTTCTTT

V: TRBV5-1
D: .
size: .
J: TRBJ2-6
CDR3: CASSPDRRSGANVLTF
DNA: TGCGCCAGCAGCCCGGACCGGAGGTCTGGGGCCAACGTCCTGACTTTC

V: TRBV4-1
D: TRBD2
size: .
J: TRBJ2-1
CDR3: CASSLVAGGIEQFF
DNA: TGCGCCAGCAGCTTAGTAGCGGGGGGCATTGAGCAGTTCTTC

V: TRBV6-5
D: .
size: few
J: TRBJ2-1
CDR3: CASSYSKASYNEQFF
DNA: TGTGCCAGCAGTTACAGTAAGGCCTCCTACAATGAGCAGTTCTTC

V: TRBV27
D: TRBD1
size: .
J: TRBJ2-7
CDR3: CASSGQGPSYEQYF
DNA: TGTGCCAGCTCAGGACAGGGACCAAGCTACGAGCAGTACTTC

V: TRBV11-2
D: .
size: .
J: TRBJ1-2
CDR3: CASSLGQVANYGYTF
DNA: TGTGCCAGCAGCTTAGGTCAAGTAGCTAACTATGGCTACACCTTC

V: TRBV7-9
D: .
size: .
J: TRBJ1-3
CDR3: CASSFRQGIENTIYF
DNA: TGTGCCAGCAGCTTCCGCCAGGGGATAGAAAACACCATATATTTT

V: TRBV11-2
D: .
size: .
J: TRBJ2-1
CDR3: CASSSGDEQFF
DNA: TGTGCCAGCAGCTCCGGAGATGAGCAGTTCTTC

V: TRBV7-6
D: .
size: .
J: TRBJ2-7
CDR3: CASSPVLGHQIYEQYF
DNA: TGTGCCAGCAGCCCTGTCTTGGGACACCAGATCTACGAGCAGTACTTC

V: TRBV6-1
D: TRBD1
size: once
J: TRBJ2-7
CDR3: CASSEIKRTGNEQYF
DNA: TGTGCCAGCAGTGAAATAAAGCGGACAGGGAACGAGCAGTACTTC

V: TRBV15
D: .
size: .
J: TRBJ1-1
CDR3: CATSIIRNTEAFF
DNA: TGTGCCACCAGCATAATAAGGAACACTGAAGCTTTCTTT

V: TRBV7-3
D: .
size: .
J: TRBJ2-3
CDR3: CASSQSMGDTQYF
DNA: TGTGCCAGCAGCCAGTCCATGGGAGATACGCAGTATTTT

V: TRBV28
D: TRBD1
size: .
J: TRBJ1-2
CDR3: CASSSRTGEGGYTF
DNA: TGTGCCAGCAGTTCCCGGACAGGGGAGGGTGGCTACACCTTC

V: TRBV6-5
D: TRBD1
size: .
J: TRBJ1-3
CDR3: CASSSVGTGAGNTIYF
DNA: TGTGCCAGCAGTTCCGTGGGGACAGGGGCTGGAAACACCATATATTTT

V: TRBV21-1
D: .
size: .
J: TRBJ1-5
CDR3: CASLDANGNQPQHF
DNA: TGTGCCAGCTTGGACGCTAACGGCAATCAGCCCCAGCATTTT

V: TRBV6-1
D: TRBD1
size: .
J: TRBJ2-5
CDR3: CASSEGAGGQETQYF
DNA: TGTGCCAGCAGTGAAGGAGCAGGGGGCCAAGAGACCCAGTACTTC

V: TRBV27
D: .
size: .
J: TRBJ2-7
CDR3: CASSLDWTVAYEQYF
DNA: TGTGCCAGCAGTTTGGATTGGACGGTTGCCTACGAGCAGTACTTC

V: TRBV30
D: TRBD2
size: .
J: TRBJ2-7
CDR3: CAWSGGLARSYEQYF
DNA: TGTGCCTGGAGTGGTGGACTAGCGCGATCCTACGAGCAGTACTTC

V: TRBV9
D: .
size: .
J: TRBJ1-6
CDR3: CASSVAPSRGSPLHF
DNA: TGTGCCAGCAGCGTAGCCCCTTCGAGGGGATCACCCCTCCACTTT

V: TRBV4-2
D: .
size: .
J: TRBJ2-5
CDR3: CASSQAGSETQYF
DNA: TGTGCCAGCAGCCAAGCAGGATCAGAGACCCAGTACTTC

V: TRBV11-2
D: .
size: .
J: TRBJ2-1
CDR3: CASSLLGNEQFF
DNA: TGTGCCAGCAGCTTATTGGGAAATGAGCAGTTCTTC

V: TRBV5-5
D: TRBD1
size: .
J: TRBJ1-3
CDR3: CASSLVTGAGNTIYF
DNA: TGTGCCAGCAGCTTGGTGACAGGGGCTGGAAACACCATATATTTT

V: TRBV7-2
D: .
size: .
J: TRBJ2-7
CDR3: CASSKNRDYEQYF
DNA: TGTGCCAGCAGCAAGAACAGGGACTACGAGCAGTACTTC

V: TRBV6-1
D: .
size: .
J: TRBJ2-1
CDR3: CASSESGKFYEQFF
DNA: TGTGCCAGCAGTGAAAGTGGAAAGTTTTATGAGCAGTTCTTC

V: TRBV7-2
D: TRBD1
size: .
J: TRBJ1-5
CDR3: CASSPRGGTGHQPQHF
DNA: TGTGCCAGCAGTCCCAGGGGGGGGACAGGTCATCAGCCCCAGCATTTT

V: TRBV4-1
D: TRBD2
size: once
J: TRBJ2-1
CDR3: CASSRGGVSGEQFF
DNA: TGCGCCAGCAGCCGCGGGGGGGTTTCTGGTGAGCAGTTCTTC

V: TRBV11-2
D: TRBD2
size: .
J: TRBJ2-1
CDR3: CASSPGTSRNEQFF
DNA: TGTGCCAGCAGCCCCGGGACTAGCCGGAATGAGCAGTTCTTC

V: TRBV5-4
D: .
size: .
J: TRBJ2-7
CDR3: CASSLDLGAGNSYEQYF
DNA: TGTGCCAGCAGCTTGGATCTGGGGGCGGGGAACTCCTACGAGCAGTACTTC

V: TRBV4-1
D: .
size: .
J: TRBJ1-3
CDR3: CASSRFRSLSGNTIYF
DNA: TGCGCCAGCAGCCGATTCAGGTCACTCTCTGGAAACACCATATATTTT

V: TRBV30
D: TRBD1
size: .
J: TRBJ2-1
CDR3: CAWNRDSYNEQFF
DNA: TGTGCCTGGAACCGGGACAGCTACAATGAGCAGTTCTTC

V: TRBV29-1
D: TRBD1
size: few
J: TRBJ2-1
CDR3: CSVRTGFAINEQFF
DNA: TGCAGCGTAAGGACAGGCTTTGCCATAAATGAGCAGTTCTTC

V: TRBV9
D: .
size: few
J: TRBJ2-1
CDR3: CASSVGMPIVSGNRNEQFF
DNA: TGTGCCAGCAGCGTAGGCATGCCCATAGTGTCAGGGAATCGCAATGAGCAGTTCTTC

V: TRBV11-2
D: .
size: .
J: TRBJ2-7
CDR3: CASSSVSYEQYF
DNA: TGTGCCAGCAGCTCCGTATCCTACGAGCAGTACTTC

V: TRBV29-1
D: .
size: once
J: TRBJ2-1
CDR3: CSEDRHNEQFF
DNA: TGCAGCGAAGACAGACACAATGAGCAGTTCTTC

V: TRBV9
D: .
size: .
J: TRBJ1-4
CDR3: CASLPPGSKTNEKLFF
DNA: TGTGCCAGCCTACCCCCGGGGTCGAAAACTAATGAAAAACTGTTTTTT

V: TRBV5-6
D: .
size: .
J: TRBJ1-1
CDR3: CASRLAGREDTEAFF
DNA: TGTGCCAGCAGGTTGGCAGGGAGGGAGGACACTGAAGCTTTCTTT